Sequencing of this T cell receptor beta chain was carried out in a study of graft-versus-host responses after intestinal transplantation. Points on this clone: The target antigen is unknown.

The study's findings and limits: GvH clonotypes were identified within recipient marrow, with a subset emerging first in ileum or blood.

Here immunoSEQ multiplex PCR was the method, and the copy in TCRdb shows in-frame clones only, minus some. The table lists around 120,000 clones, roughly 95% of them singletons, with around 3.3% in the top ten. This sequence originates from a human donor who received an intestinal transplant. This specimen was unstimulated CD8+ T cells sorted from spleen or lymph node cells, taken before intestinal transplant.

CDR3 protein: CAISDRGAYEQYF. In nucleotides, the CDR3 is TGTGCCATCAGTGATAGGGGGGCCTACGAGCAGTACTTC. This chain joins TRBV10-3 and TRBJ2-5, with D possibly being TRBD1 or TRBD2 (6 bases each). The J call is doubtful: the DNA matches TRBJ2-7 better. The CDR3 has 13 residues. The germline V gene has CDR1 ENHRY and CDR2 SYGVKD.